This TCR beta chain was sequenced in a study of CD8+ T cells in alopecia areata. Across the whole study: Dosing spanned 6 to 18 months on tofacitinib, then 6 months off drug. Study-level results: Tofacitinib delivered significant drops in scalp clonality and in expanded CD8+ clones among the top 100. Higher clonality than in normal scalp was seen in lesional scalp, especially alopecia totalis/universalis.

Indicated treatment: oral pan-JAK inhibitor, 5-10 mg twice daily. It was from alopecia areata patients that lesional scalp punch biopsies and peripheral blood were collected. Per the germline V gene, CDR1 is SGHRS and CDR2 is YFSETQ. V lost 1 base and J 6 bases, leaving 16 bases between the germline ends. The CDR3 is made up of 15 amino acids. Notes on this clone: Its antigen is currently unknown.

cDNA serving as the sequencing template came from extracted, reverse transcribed RNA. Clones were sequenced by immunoSEQ multiplex PCR, and TCRdb holds only the in-frame ones, with some missing. This table has 90,000 to 150,000 clones, 53% appearing once. The input for sequencing was CD4+ T cells sorted from blood, taken at week 4, from a patient treated with tofacitinib. The chain links TRBV5-1 to TRBJ1-1; no firm D call. The receptor was derived from a human donor with alopecia areata. DNA for the CDR3: TGCGCCAGCAGCTTGACGACCCTGGAGTCCGCTGAAGCTTTCTTT. The encoded protein is CASSLTTLESAEAFF. Complete variable domain (other parts from reference TRBV5-1 and TRBJ1-1): KAGVTQTPRYLIKTRGQQVTLSCSPISGHRSVSWYQQTPGQGLQFLFEYFSETQRNKGNFPGRFSGRQFSNSRSEMNVSTLELGDSALYLCASSLTTLESAEAFFGQGTRLTVV.